This TCR beta chain stems from a study of shared clonotypes between healthy human individuals (dated by TCRdb to the early 2020s). Regarding the study in general: A couple of women and three men aged 18 to 49 years were included in the cohort. Each donor's leukapheresis produced roughly between about 0.9 and 9.5 billion PBMCs. To increase sequencing depth and limit assay-specific biases, different laboratories used diverse techniques to prepare libraries and sequence TCR repertoires. To estimate repertoire size and how much clonotype sharing occurs between individuals, the study deeply sequenced the blood TCR repertoires of several healthy adults.

What the study reported, not specific to this receptor: The small number of donors limited the genetic and exposure-history diversity represented. Pairwise subsampling indicated that sequencing depth was expected to affect the degree of clonotype sharing among donors. Sampling was limited to blood, and TCR repertoires in tissue likely differ from TCR repertoires in blood.

TCR CDR3 regions were amplified from genomic DNA by multiplex PCR using the deep immunoSEQ assay. For each cell subset, the extracted genomic DNA was distributed evenly across all wells of several immunoSEQ 96-well plates, and each plate served as one replicate. For unsorted PBMC, each replicate PCR was loaded with around 300 ng genomic DNA, equivalent to roughly 33,000 T cell genomes. Ten immunoSEQ deep assay plates were used to sequence unsorted PBMC genomic DNA. Purified libraries were measured with a Qubit 3.0 fluorometer, size-checked on a Bioanalyzer 2100, and measured again with the KAPA Library Quantification kit. Each immunoSEQ 96-well plate was sequenced on its own single-read 150-cycle Illumina NextSeq 550 flow cell. Under the source paper's analysis protocol: Because the immunoSEQ output held only junctional sequences and lacked quality scores, the filtering could not match the filtering applied to full-length reads. To assign V/J genes and CDR3, sequences were annotated using PyIR, a Python wrapper for IgBLAST v1.9, with IMGT germline references. Reads were removed for weak V/J assignments (E-value above 1e-6), missing CDR3, stop codons, out-of-frame junctions, or ambiguous translated residues. A V3J clonotype was defined by an identical inferred V gene, J gene, and CDR3 amino acid sequence. The percentage overlap between two repertoires was calculated by dividing the number of shared unique clonotypes by the size of the smaller repertoire. Richness of each repertoire was evaluated using RTK rarefaction, the Chao1 estimator, and Recon v2.1 estimates of unobserved clonotypes. As stored in TCRdb, this immuneACCESS dataset retains in-frame rearrangements with V and J assigned. A fraction of the clones does not appear; measured against another copy, unresolved V genes explain less than half of the discrepancy, and the remainder lacks a known reason. V and J calls and clone size come straight from that table; D and trimming were deduced from the DNA. Here the sample has fewer than 600,000 clones; around 77% occur a single time. Of the sample, about 12% is held by the ten largest clones.

Healthy HIV-negative adults with no recently reported acute infections or vaccinations were included as donors. All donors were Caucasian adults living in Nashville, Tennessee, USA. In the unsorted samples, some 94 million PBMCs were counted, and genomic DNA was extracted using the QIAamp DNA Blood Mini kit. Blood was obtained by leukapheresis, after which PBMCs were separated by Ficoll-Histopaque density gradient centrifugation and cryopreserved in liquid nitrogen vapor phase. A word on this clone: Its cognate antigen has yet to be identified. Per-nucleotide qualities are absent, and no much larger clonotype sits a single base away.

Sequences SGHDT (CDR1) and YYEEEE (CDR2) are obtained from the germline V gene. The CDR3, from cysteine to phenylalanine, totals 11 residues. The entry retains the CDR3 DNA only, 33 bases that are in frame from base 1. Sequencing used PBMCs. This chain is built from TRBV5-6 and TRBJ2-5; there is no confident call for the D gene. The DNA end is more similar to TRBJ2-7, so the J call may be wrong. This clonotype originated in a woman aged 40 to 50 in good health. Some clones in this sample may be carry-over from other donors' samples. The CDR3 loop reads CASSQHSEQYF. DNA sequence: TGTGCCAGCAGCCAGCATAGCGAGCAGTACTTC.